Each of the 8 T cell receptor beta chains below was sequenced from the same sample in a study of blood T cell repertoires in COVID-19. Assay: immunoSEQ multiplex PCR; the TCRdb copy retains only in-frame clones and omits some. Of under 250,000 clones detected, roughly nine tenths appear once; the ten largest clones hold less than 0.75%. Sequenced material: peripheral blood. These receptors originate from a man aged 40-49 years with acute or convalescent COVID-19.

The chain employs TRBV3-1 (or the pseudogene TRBV3-2) and TRBJ2-3; D is unresolved. The CDR3 is 13 residues long. The V and J ends lost 5 bases and 3 bases respectively, with 9 bases between them. Germline CDR1 LGHDT, CDR2 YNNKEL (reference sequence). In DNA form, the CDR3 reads TGTGCCAGCAGCTATTCAGCGACAGATACGCAGTATTTT. Translated: CASSYSATDTQYF.

V is TRBV6-5 and J is TRBJ1-1; 10 bases align to TRBD1. The CDR3 contains 13 residues. The trim removed 6 bases at V and 3 bases at J, leaving 1 base unmatched. The germline gives CDR1 MNHEY, CDR2 SVGAGI. The CDR3, as DNA: TGTGCCAGCAGAGACAGGGGGCACACTGAAGCTTTCTTT. The encoded protein is CASRDRGHTEAFF.

The gene calls are TRBV4-3 and TRBJ1-3; no clear D. Germline V gene lookup returns CDR1 LGHNA and CDR2 YSLEER. The CDR3 is 13 amino acids. With 0 bases removed from V and 8 bases from J, the gap between germline ends came to 8 bases. The CDR3 loop is CASSQDPPYTIYF. CDR3 bases: TGCGCCAGCAGCCAAGACCCCCCGTACACCATATATTTT.

This clone was seen a few times. This chain joins TRBV4-1 and TRBJ2-2, with TRBD1 matching 7 bases. The CDR3 runs to 14 residues. The ends lost 4 bases at V and 6 bases at J; junction bases unmatched: 5. Germline-derived CDR1 and CDR2 are MGHRA and YSYEKL. CDR3 loop: CASSPLTGSGELFF. In DNA, the CDR3 is TGCGCCAGCAGCCCGTTGACAGGGTCCGGGGAGCTGTTTTTT.

This chain uses TRBV7-2 with TRBJ2-7; 7 bases align to TRBD2. Losses at the gene ends were 5 bases for V and 4 bases for J; bases not matched to a gene: 8. Germline V gives CDR1 SGHTA, CDR2 FQGNSA. This CDR3 is 14 amino acids long. The CDR3 here is CASSARLAGYEQYF. CDR3 DNA: TGTGCCAGCAGCGCACGACTAGCCGGGTACGAGCAGTACTTC.

The CDR3 loop reads CASSILAGQQETQYF. The CDR3 DNA follows: TGTGCCAGTAGTATCTTAGCGGGGCAACAAGAGACCCAGTACTTC. The chain couples TRBV19 to TRBJ2-5; 8 bases line up with TRBD2. Germline CDR1 and CDR2: LNHDA and SQIVND (reference sequence). V shed 3 bases and J 2 bases; nucleotides not matched to a gene: 5. This CDR3 region has 15 residues.

This chain connects TRBV11-2 to TRBJ2-7; possibly TRBD1 for D (6 bases). The CDR3 runs to 14 residues. From germline, CDR1 is SGHAT and CDR2 FQNNGV. The V gene lost 7 bases and the J gene lost 2 bases, with 15 bases spanning the gap. This chain's CDR3 is CASTFGTPTYEQYF. CDR3 in DNA: TGTGCCAGCACCTTCGGGACACCGACCTACGAGCAGTACTTC.

This sequence joins TRBV7-8 and TRBJ1-2, with 9 positions matching TRBD1. V gave up 5 bases and J gave up 5 bases; unmatched junction bases: 9. Germline loops: CDR1 SGHVS, CDR2 FQNEAQ. The CDR3 extends over 15 amino acids. In DNA form, the CDR3 reads TGTGCCAGCAGCGTTACCGGGACAGGGTATTATGGCTACACCTTC. Its translation: CASSVTGTGYYGYTF. Combining the CDR3 with reference TRBV7-8 and TRBJ1-2 gives the whole variable domain GAGVSQSPRYKVAKRGQDVALRCDPISGHVSLFWYQQALGQGPEFLTYFQNEAQLDKSGLPSDRFFAERPEGSVSTLKIQRTQQEDSAVYLCASSVTGTGYYGYTFGSGTRLTVV.